A selection of T cell receptor beta chains follows, all from one sample in a study of blood T cells in healthy people across ages. TCRdb used MiXCR to reprocess the 5' RACE reads, holding one entry per CDR3 protein. Here the sample spans 630,000 or so distinct CDR3 sequences, approximately 30% being singletons. The sample consisted of blood. All receptors come from a woman of 80 years or more in good health. CDR3s include the opening cysteine and the closing phenylalanine or tryptophan. A D gene is named only where the DNA matches it firmly. A row's size may be missing; if present it is once, few, many or a size class.

TRBJ1-2 TRBD1 many TRBV28 CASSSQGHGYTF TGTGCCAGCAGTTCACAGGGGCATGGCTACACCTTC
TRBJ2-2 . . TRBV5-1 CASSPSQTKNTGELFF TGCGCCAGCAGCCCCAGCCAGACAAAGAACACCGGGGAGCTGTTTTTT
TRBJ2-7 . . TRBV11-3 CASSSRKGVPYEQYF TGTGCCAGCAGCTCCCGAAAGGGTGTCCCATACGAGCAGTACTTC
TRBJ2-7 TRBD2 . TRBV30 CAWKRISGGTFYEQYF TGTGCCTGGAAACGGATTAGCGGGGGAACTTTCTACGAGCAGTACTTC
TRBJ1-1 TRBD1 . TRBV10-3 CALKGQANTEAFF TGTGCCCTCAAGGGACAGGCGAACACTGAAGCTTTCTTT
TRBJ2-1 TRBD1 . TRBV11-2 CASRTGGVNEQFF TGTGCCAGCAGGACAGGGGGCGTCAATGAGCAGTTCTTC
TRBJ2-5 . few TRBV24-1 CATSQGKEGVETQYF TGTGCCACCAGTCAAGGGAAGGAGGGAGTCGAGACCCAGTACTTC
TRBJ2-3 . few TRBV7-2 CASSLGWASSSTDTQYF TGTGCCAGCAGCTTAGGGTGGGCCTCTTCTAGCACAGATACGCAGTATTTT
TRBJ1-5 . many TRBV3-1 CASSHSLAGNQPQHF TGTGCCAGCAGCCACAGTCTGGCAGGGAATCAGCCCCAGCATTTT
TRBJ2-1 . many TRBV13 CASSIGRGRSNEQFF TGTGCCAGCAGCATAGGGCGGGGGCGGAGTAATGAGCAGTTCTTC
TRBJ2-7 . many TRBV7-6 CASGRGGDLYEQYF TGTGCCAGCGGCCGCGGAGGGGACCTCTACGAGCAGTACTTC
TRBJ2-7 . . TRBV7-8 CASSLVDKGREQYF TGTGCCAGCAGCTTAGTCGACAAGGGTCGCGAGCAGTACTTC
TRBJ1-1 TRBD1 few TRBV27 CASSFAGGGPEAFF TGTGCCAGCAGTTTCGCGGGAGGGGGCCCTGAAGCTTTCTTT
TRBJ2-1 . many TRBV20-1 CSARDARAHNEQFF TGCAGTGCTAGAGATGCAAGGGCCCACAATGAGCAGTTCTTC
TRBJ2-3 . many TRBV10-3 CAITRGTDTQYF TGTGCCATCACCCGCGGCACAGATACGCAGTATTTT
TRBJ1-2 . . TRBV10-3 CAISETDSHGHTF TGTGCCATCAGTGAGACCGATTCCCATGGCCACACCTTC
TRBJ1-2 . . TRBV12-3/TRBV12-4 CTSSSGTGYGYTF TGTACCAGCAGTTCCGGGACGGGATATGGCTACACCTTC
TRBJ1-4 TRBD1 . TRBV11-1 CASSFVGQGEKLFF TGTGCCAGCAGCTTCGTCGGACAGGGGGAAAAACTGTTTTTT
TRBJ1-5 . many TRBV7-8 CASSLLGISNQPQHF TGTGCCAGCAGCCTTTTGGGGATTAGCAATCAGCCCCAGCATTTT
TRBJ1-3 TRBD1 . TRBV9 CASSVARTGGRGNTIYF TGTGCCAGCAGCGTAGCTCGCACAGGGGGGAGAGGGAACACCATATATTTT
TRBJ2-7 . few TRBV10-3 CAIGAMGYNEQYF TGTGCCATCGGGGCAATGGGGTACAATGAGCAGTACTTC
TRBJ1-2 . many TRBV27 CASSPYPTGYGYTF TGTGCCAGCAGTCCATACCCCACAGGGTATGGCTACACCTTC
TRBJ2-7 TRBD1 many TRBV6-5 CASSPYRGAEQYF TGTGCCAGCAGTCCCTACAGGGGCGCCGAGCAGTACTTC
TRBJ2-1 . . TRBV7-2 CASSLASVNEQFF TGTGCCAGCAGCTTAGCTTCGGTCAATGAGCAGTTCTTC
TRBJ1-1 . . TRBV6-6 CASKNGGGTEAFF TGTGCCAGCAAAAACGGGGGGGGAACTGAAGCTTTCTTT
TRBJ2-6 . many TRBV5-5 CASSLTSPVAGANVLTF TGTGCCAGCAGCTTGACATCGCCGGTAGCCGGGGCCAACGTCCTGACTTTC